This T cell receptor beta chain emerged from a study of shared clonotypes between healthy human individuals. Study information: Each donor contributed plates that comprised three CD4 naive, three CD4 memory, two CD8 naive and one CD8 memory.

This CDR3 region has 14 residues. Germline values: CDR1 SGHTA, CDR2 FQGNSA. With 1 base removed from V and 2 bases from J, the gap between germline ends came to 9 bases. Recent acute infections and vaccinations were absent in the healthy HIV-negative adult donors. Assay used: immunoSEQ multiplex PCR; TCRdb lists only in-frame clones, some missing. In the table there are millions of clones, 95% of which are singletons. Sample: naive CD4+ T cells sorted from blood. Described subset: CD45RA+ positively selected. The chain has TRBV7-2 and TRBJ2-7; a possible D gene is TRBD2 (6 bases). This sequence was found in a man between 18 and 35 years old in good health. DNA for the CDR3: TGTGCCAGCAGCTTAGTCCGGGGGACCTACGAGCAGTACTTC. As protein: CASSLVRGTYEQYF.